These 13 T cell receptor beta chains were all obtained from the same sample, sequenced in a study of T cell responses to AZD1222 COVID-19 vaccine. Assay: immunoSEQ multiplex PCR; the TCRdb copy retains only in-frame clones and omits some. The sample records 75,000 to 80,000 clones, about 74% being singletons. Material: peripheral blood, obtained 28 days after the second dose of the MenACWY control vaccine. Receptors were obtained from an adult who received the MenACWY meningococcal vaccine as a control.

The chain couples TRBV6-2 or TRBV6-3 to TRBJ1-2; TRBD1 is a possible D gene (5 bases). The CDR3 contains 13 residues. The germline gives CDR1 MNHEY, CDR2 SVGEGT. V was trimmed by 0 bases and J by 8 bases, leaving 10 bases between them. This CDR3 reads CASSYSTGGGYTF. CDR3 nucleotides: TGTGCCAGCAGTTACTCGACGGGGGGAGGCTACACCTTC.

The chain is built from TRBV6-1 and TRBJ2-1; the match to TRBD1 covers 10 bases. CDR3 size: 15 residues. V lost 5 bases, J lost 7 bases, and 8 bases stayed unmatched. CDR1 is MNHNS and CDR2 is SASEGT in the germline V gene. The CDR3 DNA follows: TGTGCCAGCAGTTTTGGGGGACAGGGGAAGAATGAGCAGTTCTTC. Protein sequence: CASSFGGQGKNEQFF.

J is TRBJ1-4 and V is TRBV4-3; D is uncertain. Germline CDR1 and CDR2: LGHNA and YSLEER. The CDR3 contains 15 residues. The V and J ends lost 3 bases and 7 bases respectively, with 15 bases between them. The CDR3 DNA follows: TGCGCCAGCAGCCACTTACCCACGAAGGGTGAAAAACTGTTTTTT. It encodes CASSHLPTKGEKLFF.

This chain links TRBV18 with TRBJ1-1; D might be TRBD1 (5 bases). This CDR3 region has 13 residues. Germline V gives CDR1 KGHSH, CDR2 LQKENI. The V and J ends lost 3 bases and 1 base respectively, with 6 bases between them. DNA for the CDR3: TGTGCCAGCTCACCCCAGGGGAACACTGAAGCTTTCTTT. It yields the protein CASSPQGNTEAFF.

The V gene is TRBV12-3 or TRBV12-4, the J gene TRBJ1-2, with a tentative D call TRBD1 (5 bases). Trimming cost V 2 bases and J 6 bases, with 10 bases left between them. This CDR3 contains 13 residues. For the CDR3, the DNA is TGTGCCAGCAGTTTACTCAGGGAAGATGGCTACACCTTC. This translates into CASSLLREDGYTF.

The chain employs TRBV6-2 or TRBV6-3 and TRBJ2-3, with a tentative D call TRBD1 (5 bases). Germline-derived CDR1 and CDR2 are MNHEY and SVGEGT. V lost 2 bases and J 7 bases, leaving 10 bases between the germline ends. The CDR3 runs to 13 residues. CDR3 sequence reads: CASSYGAVNTQYF. As DNA, the CDR3 is TGTGCCAGCAGTTACGGGGCAGTAAATACGCAGTATTTT.

The chain has TRBV7-9 and TRBJ2-3, with D possibly being TRBD2 (5 bases). V was clipped by 0 bases and J by 5 bases, with 12 bases between them. The CDR3 runs to 15 residues. CDR1 is SEHNR and CDR2 is FQNEAQ in the germline V gene (reference sequence). The CDR3 reads CASSLAGSSGDTQYF. The CDR3 DNA sequence: TGTGCCAGCAGCTTAGCGGGGAGCTCGGGAGATACGCAGTATTTT.

V gene TRBV4-3 combines with J gene TRBJ1-1; D is uncertain. The CDR3 has 16 residues. V lost 0 bases, J lost 4 bases, and 15 bases lay in between. The germline CDR1 and CDR2 sequences are LGHNA and YSLEER. The DNA for the CDR3 is TGCGCCAGCAGCCAAGATGTTACGGGGTTTGGCACTGAAGCTTTCTTT. Translated: CASSQDVTGFGTEAFF.

This clone was observed a single time. The chain combines TRBV7-9 with TRBJ2-2; D possibly corresponds to TRBD1 (6 bases). This CDR3 contains 13 residues. CDR1 SEHNR and CDR2 FQNEAQ come from the germline V gene (reference sequence). Trimming shortened V by 5 bases and J by 4 bases, and 8 bases separated the two germline ends. CDR3 bases: TGTGCCAGCAGCGGCAGGGGCACCGGGGAGCTGTTTTTT. It codes for CASSGRGTGELFF.

CDR3 coding DNA: TGTGCCAGCAGCCAGACAGGCCGGAACACTGAAGCTTTCTTT. Its protein product is CASSQTGRNTEAFF. V usage is TRBV11-2 and J usage is TRBJ1-1, with D possibly being TRBD1 (6 bases). Trimming pared 5 bases from V and 1 base from J, leaving 11 bases between. Looked up from germline, CDR1 is SGHAT and CDR2 is FQNNGV. The length of the CDR3 is 14 residues.

The gene calls are TRBV2 and TRBJ1-1; TRBD1 agrees at 12 bases. Germline V gene sequence: CDR1 SNHLY, CDR2 FYNNEI. V gave up 6 bases and J gave up 5 bases; unmatched junction bases: 10. There are 16 residues in the CDR3. The CDR3 is CASRVPGQGAKTEAFF. Written as DNA, the CDR3 is TGTGCCAGCAGGGTCCCGGGACAGGGGGCAAAGACTGAAGCTTTCTTT.

J is TRBJ2-7 and V is TRBV11-2, with D tentatively TRBD1 (5 bases). The CDR3 runs to 12 residues. Looked up from germline, CDR1 is SGHAT and CDR2 is FQNNGV. The V gene lost 0 bases and the J gene lost 9 bases, with 9 bases spanning the gap. The CDR3 reads CASSLETARQYF. For the CDR3, the DNA is TGTGCCAGCAGCTTAGAGACAGCGAGGCAGTACTTC.

The V gene is TRBV5-1, the J gene TRBJ2-2; D might be TRBD1 or TRBD2, each matching 5 bases. This CDR3 spans 15 amino acids. Germline V gives CDR1 SGHRS, CDR2 YFSETQ. V was pared by 4 bases and J by 3 bases, with 13 bases between. The CDR3, as DNA: TGCGCCAGCAGCCTAAGGGACGGGTACACCGGGGAGCTGTTTTTT. Translating it yields CASSLRDGYTGELFF.